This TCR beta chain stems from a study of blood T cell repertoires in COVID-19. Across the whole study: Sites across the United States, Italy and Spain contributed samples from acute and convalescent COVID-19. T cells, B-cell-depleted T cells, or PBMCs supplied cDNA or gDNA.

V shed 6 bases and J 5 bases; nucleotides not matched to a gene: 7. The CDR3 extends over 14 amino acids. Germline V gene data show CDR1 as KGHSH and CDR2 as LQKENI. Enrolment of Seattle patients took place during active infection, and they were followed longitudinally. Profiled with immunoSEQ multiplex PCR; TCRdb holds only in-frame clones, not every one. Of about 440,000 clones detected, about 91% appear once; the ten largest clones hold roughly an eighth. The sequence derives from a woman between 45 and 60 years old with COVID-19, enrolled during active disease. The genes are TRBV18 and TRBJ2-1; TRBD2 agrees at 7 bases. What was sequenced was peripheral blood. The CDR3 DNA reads TGTGCCAGCTCCCGAGGGACTACCAACAATGAGCAGTTCTTC. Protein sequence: CASSRGTTNNEQFF.